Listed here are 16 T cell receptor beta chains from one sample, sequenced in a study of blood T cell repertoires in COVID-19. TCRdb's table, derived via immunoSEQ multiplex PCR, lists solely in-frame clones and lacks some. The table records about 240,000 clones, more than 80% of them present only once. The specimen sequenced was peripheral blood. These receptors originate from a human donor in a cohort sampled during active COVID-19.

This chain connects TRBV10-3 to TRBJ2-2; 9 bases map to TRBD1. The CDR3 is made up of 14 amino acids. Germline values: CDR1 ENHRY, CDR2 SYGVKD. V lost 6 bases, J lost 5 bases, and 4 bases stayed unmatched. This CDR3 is CAISRTGETGELFF. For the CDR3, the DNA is TGTGCCATCAGCCGGACAGGGGAGACCGGGGAGCTGTTTTTT.

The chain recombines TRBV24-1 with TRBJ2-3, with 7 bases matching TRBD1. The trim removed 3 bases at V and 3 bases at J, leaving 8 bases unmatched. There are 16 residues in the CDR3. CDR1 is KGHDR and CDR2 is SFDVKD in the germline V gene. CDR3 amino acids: CATSDPHAGGTDTQYF. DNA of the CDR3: TGTGCCACCAGTGATCCCCACGCAGGGGGAACAGATACGCAGTATTTT.

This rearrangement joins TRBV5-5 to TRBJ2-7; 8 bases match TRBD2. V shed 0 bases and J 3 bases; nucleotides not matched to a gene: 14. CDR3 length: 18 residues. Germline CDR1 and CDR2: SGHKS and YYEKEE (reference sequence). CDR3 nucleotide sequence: TGTGCCAGCAGCTTGGCCAAAGCGGGAGAGGTAGCGTTCTACGAGCAGTACTTC. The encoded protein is CASSLAKAGEVAFYEQYF. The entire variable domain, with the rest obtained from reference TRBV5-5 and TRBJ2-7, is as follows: DAGVTQSPTHLIKTRGQQVTLRCSPISGHKSVSWYQQVLGQGPQFIFQYYEKEERGRGNFPDRFSARQFPNYSSELNVNALLLGDSALYLCASSLAKAGEVAFYEQYFGPGTRLTVT.

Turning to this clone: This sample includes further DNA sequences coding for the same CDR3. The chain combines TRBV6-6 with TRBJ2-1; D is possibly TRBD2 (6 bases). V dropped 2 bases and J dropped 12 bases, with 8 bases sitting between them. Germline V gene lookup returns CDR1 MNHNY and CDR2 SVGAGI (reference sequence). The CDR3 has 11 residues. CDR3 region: CASSYGRGQFF. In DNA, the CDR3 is TGTGCCAGCAGTTACGGGCGGGGGCAGTTCTTC.

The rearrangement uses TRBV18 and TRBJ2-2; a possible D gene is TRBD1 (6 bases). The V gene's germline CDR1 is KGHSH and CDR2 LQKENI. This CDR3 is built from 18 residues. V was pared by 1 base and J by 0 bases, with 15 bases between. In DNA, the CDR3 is TGTGCCAGCTCACCACTCGGCTCCAGGGGAACGAACACCGGGGAGCTGTTTTTT. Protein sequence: CASSPLGSRGTNTGELFF.

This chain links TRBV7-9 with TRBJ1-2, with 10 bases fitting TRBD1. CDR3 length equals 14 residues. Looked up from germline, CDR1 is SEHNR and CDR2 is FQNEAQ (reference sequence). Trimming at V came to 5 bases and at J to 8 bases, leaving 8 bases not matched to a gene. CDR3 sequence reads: CASSTRQGAGGYTF. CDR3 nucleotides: TGTGCCAGCAGCACCCGACAGGGGGCGGGGGGCTACACCTTC.

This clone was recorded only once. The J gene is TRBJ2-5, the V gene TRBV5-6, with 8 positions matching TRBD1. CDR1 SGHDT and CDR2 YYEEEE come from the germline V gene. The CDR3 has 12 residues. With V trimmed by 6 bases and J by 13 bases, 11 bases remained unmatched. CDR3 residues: CASTLQGADTYF. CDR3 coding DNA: TGTGCCAGCACTCTGCAGGGGGCCGATACGTACTTC.

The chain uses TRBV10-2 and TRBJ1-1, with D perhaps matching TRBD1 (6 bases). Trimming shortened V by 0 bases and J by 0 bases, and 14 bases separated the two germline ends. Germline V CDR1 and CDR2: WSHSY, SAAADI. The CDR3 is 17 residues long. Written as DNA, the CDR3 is TGCGCCAGCAGTGAGTCCCGGGACACTGGGATGAACACTGAAGCTTTCTTT. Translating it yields CASSESRDTGMNTEAFF.

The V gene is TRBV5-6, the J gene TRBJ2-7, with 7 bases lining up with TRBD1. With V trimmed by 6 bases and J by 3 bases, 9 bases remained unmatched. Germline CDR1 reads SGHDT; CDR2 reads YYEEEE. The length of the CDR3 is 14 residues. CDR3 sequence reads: CASTSDRDFYEQYF. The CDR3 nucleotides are TGTGCCAGCACCTCCGACAGGGATTTCTACGAGCAGTACTTC.

The CDR3 sequence is CASSRGGRSSYNEQFF. Here the CDR3 DNA reads TGTGCCAGCAGTCGGGGGGGGCGTAGCTCCTACAATGAGCAGTTCTTC. V usage is TRBV28 and J usage is TRBJ2-1; TRBD2 aligns across 8 bases. V trimming: 5 bases; J trimming: 0 bases; junction bases outside the gene matches: 6. CDR1 and CDR2 from the germline V gene are MDHEN and SYDVKM. The CDR3 has 16 amino acids.

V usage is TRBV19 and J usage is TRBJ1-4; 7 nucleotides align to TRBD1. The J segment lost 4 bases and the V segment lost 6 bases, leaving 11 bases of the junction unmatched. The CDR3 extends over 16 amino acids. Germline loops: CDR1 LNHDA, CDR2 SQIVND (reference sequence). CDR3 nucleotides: TGTGCCAGTAGGCAGACGGGGACAGCTGATAATGAAAAACTGTTTTTT. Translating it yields CASRQTGTADNEKLFF. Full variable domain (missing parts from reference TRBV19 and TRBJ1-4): DGGITQSPKYLFRKEGQNVTLSCEQNLNHDAMYWYRQDPGQGLRLIYYSQIVNDFQKGDIAEGYSVSREKKESFPLTVTSAQKNPTAFYLCASRQTGTADNEKLFFGSGTQLSVL.

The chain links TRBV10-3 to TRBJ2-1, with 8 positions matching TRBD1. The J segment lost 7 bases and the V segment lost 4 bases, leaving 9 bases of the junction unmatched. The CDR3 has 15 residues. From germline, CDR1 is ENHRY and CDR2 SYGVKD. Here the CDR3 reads CAISGTGRVGNEQFF. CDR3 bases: TGTGCCATCAGTGGGACAGGGCGGGTAGGGAATGAGCAGTTCTTC.

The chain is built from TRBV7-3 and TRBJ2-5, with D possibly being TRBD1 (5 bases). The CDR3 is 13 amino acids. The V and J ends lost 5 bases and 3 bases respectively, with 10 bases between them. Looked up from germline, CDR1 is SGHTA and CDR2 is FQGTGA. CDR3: CASSLLTEETQYF. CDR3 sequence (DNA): TGTGCCAGCAGCCTACTGACAGAAGAGACCCAGTACTTC.

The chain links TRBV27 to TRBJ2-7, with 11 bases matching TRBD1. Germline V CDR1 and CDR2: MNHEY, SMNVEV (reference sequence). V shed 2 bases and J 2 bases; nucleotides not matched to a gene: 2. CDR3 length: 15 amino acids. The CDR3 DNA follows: TGTGCCAGCAGTTTAAAGGGACAGGGGGCCTACGAGCAGTACTTC. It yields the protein CASSLKGQGAYEQYF.

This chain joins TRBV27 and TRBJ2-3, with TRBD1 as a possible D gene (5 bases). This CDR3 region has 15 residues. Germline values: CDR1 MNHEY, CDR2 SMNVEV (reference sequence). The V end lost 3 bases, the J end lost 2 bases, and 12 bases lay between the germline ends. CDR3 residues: CASSLSAGFTDTQYF. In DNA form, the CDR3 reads TGTGCCAGCAGTTTGTCGGCAGGGTTCACAGATACGCAGTATTTT.

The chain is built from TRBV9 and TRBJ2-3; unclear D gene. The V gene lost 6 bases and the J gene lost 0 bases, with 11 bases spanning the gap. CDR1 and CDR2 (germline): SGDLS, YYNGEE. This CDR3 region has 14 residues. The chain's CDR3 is CASTPLVSTDTQYF. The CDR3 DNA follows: TGTGCCAGCACCCCCCTCGTGAGCACAGATACGCAGTATTTT.